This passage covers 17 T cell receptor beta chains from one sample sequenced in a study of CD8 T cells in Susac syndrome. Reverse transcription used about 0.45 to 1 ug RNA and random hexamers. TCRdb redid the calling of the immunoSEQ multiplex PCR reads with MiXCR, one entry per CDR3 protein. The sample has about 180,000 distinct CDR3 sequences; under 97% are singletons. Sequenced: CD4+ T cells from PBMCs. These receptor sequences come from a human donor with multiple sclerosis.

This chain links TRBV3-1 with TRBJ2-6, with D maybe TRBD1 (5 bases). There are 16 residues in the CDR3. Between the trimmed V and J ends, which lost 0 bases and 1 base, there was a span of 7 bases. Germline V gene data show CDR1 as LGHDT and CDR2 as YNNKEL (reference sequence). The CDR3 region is CASSQDSGSGANVLTF. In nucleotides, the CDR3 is TGTGCCAGCAGCCAAGATTCAGGGTCTGGGGCCAACGTCCTGACTTTC. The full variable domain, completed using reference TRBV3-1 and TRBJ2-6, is DTAVSQTPKYLVTQMGNDKSIKCEQNLGHDTMYWYKQDSKKFLKIMFSYNNKELIINETVPNRFSPKSPDKAHLNLHINSLELGDSAVYFCASSQDSGSGANVLTFGAGSRLTVL.

CDR3: CATRRRSKQYF. The DNA for the CDR3 is TGCGCCACCCGCCGACGGAGCAAGCAGTACTTC. The genes are TRBV23-1 and TRBJ2-7; D ambiguous. TRBV23-1 is identified as an open reading frame with a role that is uncertain. This CDR3 region has 11 residues. Trimming left V 10 bases short and J 8 bases short, with 15 bases between.

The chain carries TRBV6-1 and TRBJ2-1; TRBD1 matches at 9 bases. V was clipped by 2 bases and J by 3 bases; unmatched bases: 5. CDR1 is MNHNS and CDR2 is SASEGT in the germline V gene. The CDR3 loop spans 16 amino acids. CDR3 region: CASSESKGQGYNEQFF. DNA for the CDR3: TGTGCCAGCAGTGAAAGTAAGGGACAGGGCTACAATGAGCAGTTCTTC.

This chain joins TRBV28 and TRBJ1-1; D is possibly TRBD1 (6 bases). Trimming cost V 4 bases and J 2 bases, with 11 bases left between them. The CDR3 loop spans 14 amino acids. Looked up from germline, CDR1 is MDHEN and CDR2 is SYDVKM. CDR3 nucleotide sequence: TGTGCCAGCAGTTCCCCCGGGACAAACACTGAAGCTTTCTTT. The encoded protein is CASSSPGTNTEAFF.

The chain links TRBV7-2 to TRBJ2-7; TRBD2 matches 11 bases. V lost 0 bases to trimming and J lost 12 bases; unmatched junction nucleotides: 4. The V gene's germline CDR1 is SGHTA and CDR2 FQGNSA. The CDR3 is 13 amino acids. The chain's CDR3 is CASSLAVAGGLYF. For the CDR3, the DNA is TGTGCCAGCAGCTTAGCGGTAGCGGGGGGGTTGTACTTC.

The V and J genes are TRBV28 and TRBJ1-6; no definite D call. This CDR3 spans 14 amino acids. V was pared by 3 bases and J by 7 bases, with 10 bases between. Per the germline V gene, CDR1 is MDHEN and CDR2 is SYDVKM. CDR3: CASSFPGQNSPLHF. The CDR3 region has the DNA TGTGCCAGCAGTTTTCCGGGCCAAAATTCACCCCTCCACTTT.

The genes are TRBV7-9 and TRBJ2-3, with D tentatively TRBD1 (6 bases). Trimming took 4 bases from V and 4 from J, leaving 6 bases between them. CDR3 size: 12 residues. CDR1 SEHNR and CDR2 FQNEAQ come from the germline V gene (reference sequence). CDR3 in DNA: TGTGCCAGCAGCTACAGGGCAGATACGCAGTATTTT. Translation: CASSYRADTQYF.

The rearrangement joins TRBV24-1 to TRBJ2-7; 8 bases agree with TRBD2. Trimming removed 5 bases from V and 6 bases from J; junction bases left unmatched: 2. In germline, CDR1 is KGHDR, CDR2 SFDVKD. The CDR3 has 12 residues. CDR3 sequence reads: CATSAAGGEQYF. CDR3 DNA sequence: TGTGCCACCAGTGCTGCGGGAGGCGAGCAGTACTTC.

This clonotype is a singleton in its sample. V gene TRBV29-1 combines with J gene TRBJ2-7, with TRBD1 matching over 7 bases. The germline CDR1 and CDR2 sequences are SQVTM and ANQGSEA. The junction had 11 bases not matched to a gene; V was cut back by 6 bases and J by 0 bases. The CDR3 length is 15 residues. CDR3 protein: CSVNLRGMSSYEQYF. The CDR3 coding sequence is TGCAGCGTCAACCTCAGGGGGATGAGCTCCTACGAGCAGTACTTC.

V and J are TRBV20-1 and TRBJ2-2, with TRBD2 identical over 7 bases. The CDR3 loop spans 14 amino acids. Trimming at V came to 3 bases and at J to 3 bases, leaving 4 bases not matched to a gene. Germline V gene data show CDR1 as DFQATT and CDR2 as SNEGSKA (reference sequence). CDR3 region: CSASPGGYTGELFF. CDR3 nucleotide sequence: TGCAGTGCTAGTCCGGGGGGATACACCGGGGAGCTGTTTTTT.

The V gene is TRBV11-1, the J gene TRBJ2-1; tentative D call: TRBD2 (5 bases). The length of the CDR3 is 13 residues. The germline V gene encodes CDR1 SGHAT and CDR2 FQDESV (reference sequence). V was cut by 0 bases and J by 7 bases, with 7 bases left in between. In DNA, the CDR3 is TGTGCCAGCAGCTTAGCGGAGGAAAATGAGCAGTTCTTC. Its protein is CASSLAEENEQFF.

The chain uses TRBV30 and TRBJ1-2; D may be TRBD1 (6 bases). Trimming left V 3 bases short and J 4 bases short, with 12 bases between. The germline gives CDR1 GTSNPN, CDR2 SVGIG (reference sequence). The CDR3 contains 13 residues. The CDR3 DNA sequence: TGTGCCTGGAGGGCCGGGACACCCTATGGCTACACCTTC. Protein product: CAWRAGTPYGYTF.

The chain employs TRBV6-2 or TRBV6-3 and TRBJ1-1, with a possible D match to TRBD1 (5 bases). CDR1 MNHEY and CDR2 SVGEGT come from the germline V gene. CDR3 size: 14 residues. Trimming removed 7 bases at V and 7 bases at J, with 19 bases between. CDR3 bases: TGTGCCAGCATCTCAGGGACGGCTCAAAGTGAAGCTTTCTTT. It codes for CASISGTAQSEAFF.

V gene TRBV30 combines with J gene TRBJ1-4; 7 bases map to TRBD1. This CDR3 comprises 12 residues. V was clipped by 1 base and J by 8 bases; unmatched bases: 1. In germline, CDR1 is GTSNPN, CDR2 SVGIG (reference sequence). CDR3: CAWSEGGEKLFF. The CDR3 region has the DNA TGTGCCTGGAGTGAAGGGGGCGAAAAACTGTTTTTT.

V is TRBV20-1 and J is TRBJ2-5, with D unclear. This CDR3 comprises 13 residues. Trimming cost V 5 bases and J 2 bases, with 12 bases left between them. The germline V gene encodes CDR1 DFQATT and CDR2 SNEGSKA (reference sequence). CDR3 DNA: TGCAGTGCTTGCACTCTAGGGCAAGAGACCCAGTACTTC. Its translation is CSACTLGQETQYF.

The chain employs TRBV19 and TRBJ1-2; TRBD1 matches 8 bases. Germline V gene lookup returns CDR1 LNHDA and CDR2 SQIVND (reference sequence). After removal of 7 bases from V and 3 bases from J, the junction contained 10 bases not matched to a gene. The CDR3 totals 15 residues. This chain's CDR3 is CASTDPGQGDYGYTF. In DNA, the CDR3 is TGTGCCAGTACCGATCCCGGACAGGGCGACTATGGCTACACCTTC.

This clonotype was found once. Here the CDR3 reads CSARSTRNIQYF. CDR3 DNA: TGCAGTGCACGATCAACCCGGAACATTCAGTACTTC. V usage is TRBV20-1 and J usage is TRBJ2-4; no firm D call. The CDR3 is made up of 12 amino acids. Germline V CDR1 and CDR2: DFQATT, SNEGSKA (reference sequence). Trimming cost V 6 bases and J 7 bases, with 13 bases left between them.